A selection of T cell receptor beta chains follows, all from one sample in a study of blood T cell repertoires in COVID-19. Profiling relied on immunoSEQ multiplex PCR, and the TCRdb table lists in-frame clones only, not all of them. Of tens of thousands of clones listed, around 67% were seen once; the top ten hold roughly 18%. The material sequenced was peripheral blood. Receptors were obtained from a woman aged 45 to 65 with active or convalescent COVID-19. Both conserved end residues are part of each CDR3. Fields, in order: V gene, CDR3 length, J gene, clone size, D gene, CDR3 protein, CDR3 DNA. D genes are given only for firm matches. Clone size appears in some rows only: once, few, many, or a class for an expanded clone.

>TRBV28|16|TRBJ2-2|-|-
CASSFLGTSNTGELFF
TGTGCCAGCAGTTTCCTTGGGACTTCGAACACCGGGGAGCTGTTTTTT
>TRBV18|15|TRBJ1-4|-|TRBD1
CASSSTTGVGEKLFF
TGTGCCAGCTCATCAACGACAGGGGTAGGGGAAAAACTGTTTTTT
>TRBV28|17|TRBJ2-7|-|TRBD2
CASSSRTSGPFSYEQYF
TGTGCCAGCAGTTCAAGGACTAGCGGGCCCTTCTCCTACGAGCAGTACTTC
>TRBV5-6|14|TRBJ2-3|-|TRBD1
CASSSPTGGDTQYF
TGTGCCAGCAGCTCCCCGACAGGGGGCGATACGCAGTATTTT
>TRBV18|17|TRBJ2-5|-|TRBD1
CASSLASPGQGRETQYF
TGTGCCAGCTCTCTGGCCTCGCCCGGACAGGGACGAGAGACCCAGTACTTC
>TRBV11-2|17|TRBJ2-5|-|TRBD2
CASSLKLGLAGGETQYF
TGTGCCAGCAGCTTAAAATTAGGACTAGCGGGTGGGGAGACCCAGTACTTC
>TRBV27|13|TRBJ2-5|few|-
CASSYTRDGTQYF
TGTGCCAGCAGTTATACCAGGGATGGGACCCAGTACTTC
>TRBV7-9|13|TRBJ2-7|few|-
CASSGLEYYEQYF
TGTGCCAGCAGCGGACTGGAATACTACGAGCAGTACTTC
>TRBV7-9|15|TRBJ2-1|-|TRBD1
CASLTPGQATGEQFF
TGTGCCAGTCTAACCCCGGGACAGGCTACTGGTGAGCAGTTCTTC
>TRBV6-1|16|TRBJ1-3|-|TRBD1
CASSERTGRAGNTIYF
TGTGCCAGCAGTGAGCGGACAGGGAGGGCTGGAAACACCATATATTTT
>TRBV5-4|15|TRBJ2-1|many|-
CASSLLGAQDNEQFF
TGTGCCAGCAGCTTGTTGGGGGCCCAGGACAATGAGCAGTTCTTC
>TRBV5-4|14|TRBJ1-2|-|TRBD1
CASSLEQGNYGYTF
TGTGCCAGCAGCTTGGAACAGGGGAACTATGGCTACACCTTC
>TRBV30|14|TRBJ2-3|-|-
CAWSTDFSTDTQYF
TGTGCCTGGAGTACCGACTTTAGCACAGATACGCAGTATTTT
>TRBV3-1/TRBV3-2|16|TRBJ2-5|-|TRBD2
CASSQGLAGVGETQYF
TGTGCCAGCAGCCAGGGACTAGCGGGAGTAGGAGAGACCCAGTACTTC
>TRBV11-2|14|TRBJ1-1|-|-
CASSLEGGGTEAFF
TGTGCCAGCAGCTTAGAAGGCGGAGGAACTGAAGCTTTCTTT
>TRBV5-1|14|TRBJ1-4|-|-
CASSLDSTNEKLFF
TGCGCCAGCAGCTTGGACAGTACGAATGAAAAACTGTTTTTT
>TRBV27|12|TRBJ1-1|many|-
CASSHQGIQAFF
TGTGCCAGCAGCCACCAGGGGATCCAAGCTTTCTTT
>TRBV29-1|14|TRBJ1-1|-|-
CSVYEQAVNTEAFF
TGCAGCGTTTACGAACAGGCGGTGAACACTGAAGCTTTCTTT
>TRBV10-2|14|TRBJ1-1|-|TRBD1
CASRPRFRGTEAFF
TGCGCCAGCCGACCTCGATTCAGGGGGACTGAAGCTTTCTTT
>TRBV5-4|15|TRBJ1-6|-|-
CASSVGEGENSPLHF
TGTGCCAGCAGCGTCGGGGAGGGTGAGAATTCACCCCTCCACTTT